One sample yielded the 29 T cell receptor beta chains listed below, sequenced in a study of identical twins. In TCRdb, the 5' RACE reads were re-called with MiXCR into one record per CDR3 protein. The top ten hold under 7.5% of the sample, which has 310,000 or so distinct CDR3 sequences, 8.5% to 9.5% seen once. This sample was shared with a second study, whose subject was yellow fever vaccine responses in identical twins.

The sample was CD8+ T cells sorted from blood. Source of these receptors: a woman aged 18-35 years in good health.

This clonotype appeared many times. This rearrangement joins TRBV9 to TRBJ2-1, with 9 positions matching TRBD2. J was trimmed by 9 bases and V by 4 bases; bases with no gene match: 5. The CDR3 covers 13 residues. Germline CDR1 is SGDLS and CDR2 is YYNGEE. The CDR3 DNA follows: TGTGCCAGCAGCTACGGGACTAGCTCTGAGCAGTTCTTC. Residues: CASSYGTSSEQFF.

In this sample, this clonotype turned up many times. The chain combines TRBV12-3 or TRBV12-4 with TRBJ1-1; 8 bases match TRBD1. CDR3 length: 14 amino acids. V gave up 5 bases and J gave up 4 bases; unmatched junction bases: 6. The CDR3 reads CASSVQGVVTEAFF. The CDR3 bases are TGTGCCAGCAGTGTACAGGGGGTTGTCACTGAAGCTTTCTTT.

This clonotype was seen repeatedly, ten times or more. The gene calls are TRBV10-3 and TRBJ1-2; no firm D call. CDR1 and CDR2 (germline): ENHRY, SYGVKD. This CDR3 is built from 14 residues. Deletions cut 0 bases from V and 11 bases from J, with 16 bases between. The CDR3 nucleotides read TGTGCCATCAGTGAGTCAATTGCCTCGGGAGAGTACACCTTC. It yields the protein CAISESIASGEYTF.

The sample holds a few counts of this clonotype. The chain links TRBV7-2 to TRBJ2-1; D not certain. Trimming shortened V by 2 bases and J by 5 bases, and 7 bases separated the two germline ends. The CDR3 length is 13 residues. Germline V gene lookup returns CDR1 SGHTA and CDR2 FQGNSA. CDR3 in amino acids: CASSLIRDNEQFF. CDR3 DNA: TGTGCCAGCAGCTTAATTAGGGACAATGAGCAGTTCTTC. The entire variable domain, with the rest obtained from reference TRBV7-2 and TRBJ2-1, is as follows: GAGVSQSPSNKVTEKGKDVELRCDPISGHTALYWYRQSLGQGLEFLIYFQGNSAPDKSGLPSDRFSAERTGGSVSTLTIQRTQQEDSAVYLCASSLIRDNEQFFGPGTRLTVL.

This clonotype was counted at least ten times. The gene calls are TRBV7-8 and TRBJ2-1, with 7 bases lining up with TRBD1. CDR1 and CDR2 (germline): SGHVS, FQNEAQ. The V gene end was trimmed by 5 bases and the J gene end by 5 bases; junction bases not matched to a gene: 12. This CDR3 spans 16 amino acids. The CDR3 coding sequence is TGTGCCAGCAGCCCACGCCACACAGGGGCCAACAATGAGCAGTTCTTC. Residues: CASSPRHTGANNEQFF.

This chain joins TRBV6-5 and TRBJ2-3; D is uncertain. The germline V gene has CDR1 MNHEY and CDR2 SVGAGI. The ends were cut back, 0 bases at V and 5 bases at J, with 6 bases in the middle. The CDR3 has 13 amino acids. The CDR3 spells CASSYSFGDTQYF. Here the CDR3 DNA reads TGTGCCAGCAGTTACTCGTTTGGAGATACGCAGTATTTT.

The chain couples TRBV21-1 to TRBJ2-1; TRBD1 is the table's D call, not checked against the DNA. TRBV21-1 is reported as a pseudogene. The CDR3 sequence is 16 residues long. CDR3 region: CATRTPGTGELGEQFF. For the CDR3, the DNA is TGTGCCACTCGAACCCCCGGGACAGGGGAGTTGGGTGAGCAGTTCTTC.

This clonotype was seen ten or more times. The chain recombines TRBV6-4 with TRBJ1-6, with D tentatively TRBD1 (5 bases). The CDR3 consists of 14 residues. V was cut by 2 bases and J by 5 bases, with 7 bases left in between. The germline CDR1 and CDR2 sequences are MRHNA and SNTAGT. The CDR3 DNA follows: TGTGCCAGCAGTGACGGGGGGGATAATTCACCCCTCCACTTT. Translation gives CASSDGGDNSPLHF.

This clonotype was observed a few times. V is TRBV30 and J is TRBJ2-1, with TRBD1 matching over 9 bases. The CDR3 consists of 14 residues. The germline gives CDR1 GTSNPN, CDR2 SVGIG (reference sequence). V shed 4 bases, J shed 5 bases, and the junction held 6 bases outside the gene matches. The chain's CDR3 is CAWTTGTGNNEQFF. In DNA, the CDR3 is TGTGCCTGGACAACCGGGACAGGGAACAATGAGCAGTTCTTC. Filled out from reference TRBV30 and TRBJ2-1, the complete variable domain reads SQTIHQWPATLVQPVGSPLSLECTVEGTSNPNLYWYRQAAGRGLQLLFYSVGIGQISSEVPQNLSASRPQDRQFILSSKKLLLSDSGFYLCAWTTGTGNNEQFFGPGTRLTVL.

The chain combines TRBV11-2 with TRBJ2-1; no reliable D call. The germline CDR1 and CDR2 sequences are SGHAT and FQNNGV. V lost 3 bases, J lost 6 bases, and 9 bases lay in between. The CDR3 runs 13 residues. CDR3 nucleotides: TGTGCCAGCAGCTTTATTAGAGCCAATGAGCAGTTCTTC. As protein: CASSFIRANEQFF.

The gene calls are TRBV19 and TRBJ2-7; D is perhaps TRBD2 (5 bases). The CDR3 consists of 15 residues. The V gene's germline CDR1 is LNHDA and CDR2 SQIVND (reference sequence). With 1 base removed from V and 2 bases from J, the gap between germline ends came to 12 bases. In DNA, the CDR3 is TGTGCCAGTAGTATAGGAACGGAGGTAACCTACGAGCAGTACTTC. This codes for CASSIGTEVTYEQYF.

This sequence joins TRBV30 and TRBJ2-7, with 7 bases aligning to TRBD2. The junction had 14 bases not matched to a gene; V was cut back by 3 bases and J by 0 bases. Germline loops: CDR1 GTSNPN, CDR2 SVGIG (reference sequence). This CDR3 contains 17 residues. CDR3 DNA: TGTGCCTGGAGCTCTAGGACGGGACTAATCCTCTCCTACGAGCAGTACTTC. This sequence encodes CAWSSRTGLILSYEQYF.

This clonotype was seen a handful of times. The chain uses TRBV7-8 and TRBJ1-1; D is uncertain. Germline CDR1 SGHVS, CDR2 FQNEAQ. The V end lost 0 bases, the J end lost 4 bases, and 18 bases lay between the germline ends. The CDR3 contains 17 residues. The CDR3: CASSLAVWTQVGTEAFF. In nucleotides, the CDR3 is TGTGCCAGCAGCTTAGCGGTATGGACCCAAGTAGGCACTGAAGCTTTCTTT.

The chain carries TRBV5-1 and TRBJ2-3, with D tentatively TRBD2 (6 bases). This CDR3 has 16 amino acids. V gave up 3 bases and J gave up 3 bases, with 17 bases separating them. Germline loops: CDR1 SGHRS, CDR2 YFSETQ. The DNA of the CDR3 is TGCGCCAGCAGCTCGGGCGGGGCCCCGGGAACAGATACGCAGTATTTT. Protein sequence: CASSSGGAPGTDTQYF.

Many counts were recorded for this clonotype. The rearrangement joins TRBV20-1 to TRBJ2-1; D is undetermined. The length of the CDR3 is 13 residues. The V and J ends lost 1 base and 13 bases respectively, with 17 bases between them. The germline V gene encodes CDR1 DFQATT and CDR2 SNEGSKA (reference sequence). As DNA, the CDR3 is TGCAGTGCTAGAGTCCCTCCTAATGTACCCCAGTTCTTC. Protein: CSARVPPNVPQFF.

This clonotype was observed at least ten times. The chain employs TRBV28 and TRBJ2-4; D perhaps matches TRBD2 (6 bases). The CDR3 is 14 residues long. V gave up 8 bases and J gave up 7 bases, with 18 bases separating them. Germline CDR1 is MDHEN and CDR2 is SYDVKM. Here the CDR3 reads CASRRPGEVNIQYF. In nucleotides, the CDR3 is TGTGCCAGCCGGAGACCGGGGGAGGTGAACATTCAGTACTTC.

This clonotype came up many times. This chain joins TRBV11-2 and TRBJ2-1; maybe TRBD2 (5 bases). The CDR3 spans 13 residues. Trimming pared 3 bases from V and 5 bases from J, leaving 8 bases between. Germline V gives CDR1 SGHAT, CDR2 FQNNGV. CDR3 amino acids: CASSLGENNEQFF. CDR3 coding DNA: TGTGCCAGCAGCTTGGGAGAAAACAATGAGCAGTTCTTC. Using reference TRBV11-2 and TRBJ2-1 for the parts outside the CDR3, the full variable domain is EAGVAQSPRYKIIEKRQSVAFWCNPISGHATLYWYQQILGQGPKLLIQFQNNGVVDDSQLPKDRFSAERLKGVDSTLKIQPAKLEDSAVYLCASSLGENNEQFFGPGTRLTVL.

The J gene is TRBJ2-3, the V gene TRBV24-1; TRBD2 aligns across 10 bases. Per germline, CDR1 KGHDR and CDR2 SFDVKD. Trimming removed 4 bases from V and 0 bases from J; junction bases left unmatched: 9. This CDR3 contains 18 residues. CDR3: CATSDPLSGGFSTDTQYF. The CDR3 coding sequence is TGTGCCACCAGTGACCCCCTTAGCGGGGGGTTTAGCACAGATACGCAGTATTTT.

The genes are TRBV30 and TRBJ2-1; no clear D. Per germline, CDR1 GTSNPN and CDR2 SVGIG (reference sequence). This CDR3 is built from 12 residues. V was pared by 2 bases and J by 5 bases, with 7 bases between. CDR3 sequence: CAWSFGDNEQFF. CDR3 nucleotide sequence: TGTGCCTGGAGTTTTGGGGACAATGAGCAGTTCTTC.

This chain uses TRBV7-9 with TRBJ1-5; D is possibly TRBD1 (6 bases). The CDR3 runs 14 residues. CDR1 and CDR2 (germline): SEHNR, FQNEAQ (reference sequence). The V gene lost 1 base and the J gene lost 5 bases, with 9 bases spanning the gap. CDR3 protein: CASSLDGGHQPQHF. The CDR3 DNA sequence: TGTGCCAGCAGCTTAGACGGGGGGCATCAGCCCCAGCATTTT.

This clonotype was counted at least ten times. The V gene is TRBV20-1, the J gene TRBJ2-5; 8 nucleotides match TRBD2. Per the germline V gene, CDR1 is DFQATT and CDR2 is SNEGSKA (reference sequence). With 2 bases clipped from V and 5 bases from J, the junction kept 7 bases outside the gene matches. There are 14 residues in the CDR3. The CDR3 DNA reads TGCAGTGCTAGAACCGGGGGGGAGGGTGAGACCCAGTACTTC. It is translated as CSARTGGEGETQYF.

There are a few counts of this clonotype. The chain recombines TRBV6-1 with TRBJ2-7; D remains unclear. The CDR3 extends over 16 amino acids. The germline CDR1 and CDR2 sequences are MNHNS and SASEGT. Trimming cost V 6 bases and J 0 bases, with 18 bases left between them. The CDR3 nucleotides read TGTGCCAGCAGCTTCCCCCCGACGAAAAGCTCCTACGAGCAGTACTTC. The encoded protein is CASSFPPTKSSYEQYF.

Many counts were recorded for this clonotype. V usage is TRBV10-3 and J usage is TRBJ2-7; 8 bases match TRBD1. Germline assignment: CDR1 ENHRY and CDR2 SYGVKD. With 8 bases clipped from V and 4 bases from J, the junction kept 7 bases outside the gene matches. The CDR3 consists of 13 residues. The CDR3: CAIGETGEYEQYF. CDR3 nucleotide sequence: TGTGCCATCGGGGAGACAGGGGAGTACGAGCAGTACTTC.

The CDR3 here is CASSEFSPGTGDDEQYF. The CDR3 DNA sequence: TGTGCCAGCAGTGAATTCTCCCCCGGGACAGGGGACGACGAGCAGTACTTC. The V and J genes are TRBV6-1 and TRBJ2-7; 10 nucleotides line up with TRBD1. V trimming: 2 bases; J trimming: 5 bases; junction bases outside the gene matches: 12. The germline V gene has CDR1 MNHNS and CDR2 SASEGT. CDR3 length equals 17 residues.

J is TRBJ2-2 and V is TRBV4-1; TRBD2 aligns across 7 bases. The CDR3 is made up of 17 amino acids. Germline trimming cut 0 bases from V and 1 base from J; bases unmatched to any gene: 5. Germline V gene lookup returns CDR1 MGHRA and CDR2 YSYEKL. The CDR3 region has the DNA TGCGCCAGCAGCCAAGATGATCGCGGGGGGAACACCGGGGAGCTGTTTTTT. Its translation: CASSQDDRGGNTGELFF.

This clonotype was seen only a few times. The gene calls are TRBV20-1 and TRBJ2-7; the D is unclear. The germline gives CDR1 DFQATT, CDR2 SNEGSKA (reference sequence). V was clipped by 5 bases and J by 3 bases, with 14 bases between them. This CDR3 region has 13 residues. CDR3 in DNA: TGCAGTGCTCTAGATATACTCTTCTACGAGCAGTACTTC. Its protein product is CSALDILFYEQYF.

This clonotype was counted at least ten times. The V call is TRBV12-3 or TRBV12-4, the J call TRBJ1-2, with 7 bases aligning to TRBD1. Losses at the gene ends were 4 bases for V and 8 bases for J; bases not matched to a gene: 7. This CDR3 spans 13 amino acids. CDR3 in amino acids: CASSYGQAPGYTF. The CDR3, as DNA: TGTGCCAGCAGTTACGGACAGGCGCCGGGCTACACCTTC.

This clonotype was recorded at least ten times. CDR3 region: CASSYRGRPNEQFF. The CDR3 DNA reads as TGTGCCAGCAGTTACAGGGGTAGGCCTAATGAGCAGTTCTTC. V is TRBV6-2 or TRBV6-3 and J is TRBJ2-1; a possible D gene is TRBD1 (5 bases). The CDR3 has 14 amino acids. Germline V lookup: CDR1 MNHEY, CDR2 SVGEGT. V was trimmed by 2 bases and J by 7 bases, leaving 12 bases between them.

This clonotype occurred a few times. The rearrangement joins TRBV12-3 or TRBV12-4 to TRBJ2-1; the D gene is possibly TRBD1 (6 bases). V was pared by 6 bases and J by 0 bases, with 18 bases between. The CDR3 consists of 17 residues. In nucleotides, the CDR3 is TGTGCCAGCAGCGATGGCAGGGGCCCCAGCTCCTACAATGAGCAGTTCTTC. Translation: CASSDGRGPSSYNEQFF.